One and the same sample provided the 20 T cell receptor beta chains below, sequenced in a study of Tregs in tolerant kidney transplant recipients (dated by TCRdb to between 2018 and 2020). Library prep was done by the immunoSEQ multiplex PCR assay. TCRdb limited this immuneACCESS table to in-frame rearrangements with V and J called. A share of clones is missing; checked studies link under half to unresolved V genes, and the rest is unexplained. This sample is represented by 50,000 or so clones; about 90% of them were singletons. The ten largest clones represent about 0.75% of the sample. The material sequenced was Tregs from blood. The receptors stem from a human donor in good health.

The chain is built from TRBV4-2 and TRBJ1-3, with D maybe TRBD1 (6 bases). Germline V gene lookup returns CDR1 LGHNA and CDR2 YNFKEQ. This CDR3 has 17 residues. V lost 2 bases and J lost 3, with 17 bases in between. DNA for the CDR3: TGTGCCAGCAGCCAAACATTAAACAGGGATTTTGGAAACACCATATATTTT. Amino acids: CASSQTLNRDFGNTIYF.

The V gene is TRBV10-2, the J gene TRBJ2-1, with D perhaps matching TRBD2 (5 bases). The CDR3 covers 14 residues. V gave up 6 bases and J gave up 4 bases, with 13 bases separating them. The germline V gene encodes CDR1 WSHSY and CDR2 SAAADI. The CDR3 region is CASSEDFYYNEQFF. For the CDR3, the DNA is TGCGCCAGCAGCGAGGACTTCTATTACAATGAGCAGTTCTTC.

The chain employs TRBV5-1 and TRBJ2-3, with no clear D. Germline CDR1 is SGHRS and CDR2 is YFSETQ. This CDR3 region has 16 residues. The V end was cut by 1 base, the J end by 0 bases, with 12 bases between. CDR3 DNA sequence: TGCGCCAGCAGCTTGAATCCTGGGGTTAGCACAGATACGCAGTATTTT. As protein: CASSLNPGVSTDTQYF. The entire variable domain, with the rest obtained from reference TRBV5-1 and TRBJ2-3, is as follows: KAGVTQTPRYLIKTRGQQVTLSCSPISGHRSVSWYQQTPGQGLQFLFEYFSETQRNKGNFPGRFSGRQFSNSRSEMNVSTLELGDSALYLCASSLNPGVSTDTQYFGPGTRLTVL.

The J gene is TRBJ1-1, the V gene TRBV11-2; D not resolved. The ends were cut back, 3 bases at V and 4 bases at J, with 15 bases in the middle. This CDR3 region has 15 residues. Looked up from germline, CDR1 is SGHAT and CDR2 is FQNNGV. CDR3 protein: CASSFFLTSGTEAFF. CDR3 nucleotides: TGTGCCAGCAGCTTTTTCCTAACGAGTGGCACTGAAGCTTTCTTT.

The CDR3: CASSLYGRPSYEQYF. The CDR3 nucleotides are TGTGCCAGCAGTTTATATGGCAGGCCGTCCTACGAGCAGTACTTC. This chain connects TRBV27 to TRBJ2-7; D gene ambiguous. CDR1 is MNHEY, CDR2 SMNVEV, per germline (reference sequence). The CDR3 contains 15 residues. Trimming pared 1 base from V and 1 base from J, leaving 11 bases between.

In DNA, the CDR3 is TGTGCCAGCAGTTGGGGACAGCCTAACTATGGCTACACCTTC. It translates to CASSWGQPNYGYTF. The rearrangement uses TRBV6-5 and TRBJ1-2; 7 bases are a match to TRBD1. Germline CDR1 MNHEY, CDR2 SVGAGI. The CDR3 loop spans 14 amino acids. The V and J ends lost 4 bases and 0 bases, in that order; junction bases with no gene match: 2.

The rearrangement links TRBV5-1 to TRBJ2-3, with 8 bases fitting TRBD2. Germline-derived CDR1 and CDR2 are SGHRS and YFSETQ. The CDR3 has 20 residues. V was pared by 1 base and J by 0 bases, with 16 bases of the junction left unmatched. CDR3 sequence: CASSLQWFSGTPTSTDTQYF. CDR3 nucleotides: TGCGCCAGCAGCTTGCAATGGTTTAGCGGGACACCCACTAGCACAGATACGCAGTATTTT.

This chain uses TRBV19 with TRBJ2-1; D tentatively fits TRBD1 or TRBD2 (5 bases each). Trimming removed 1 base at V and 7 bases at J, with 20 bases between. CDR3 length equals 17 residues. Germline CDR1 is LNHDA and CDR2 is SQIVND (reference sequence). CDR3 loop: CASSIGRGAVRWNEQFF. The CDR3 nucleotides read TGTGCCAGTAGTATAGGGCGAGGGGCGGTTAGATGGAATGAGCAGTTCTTC.

The chain links TRBV5-1 to TRBJ1-2; 8 bases fit TRBD1. The CDR3 extends over 14 amino acids. V dropped 3 bases and J dropped 6; count of bases not matched to a gene: 7. Germline V gene lookup returns CDR1 SGHRS and CDR2 YFSETQ. The CDR3 nucleotides are TGCGCCAGCAGCTGGGACAGGCCAGGGAATGGCTACACCTTC. Translated: CASSWDRPGNGYTF.

The V gene is TRBV29-1, the J gene TRBJ1-4; 11 bases map to TRBD1. This CDR3 spans 13 amino acids. Trimming removed 7 bases from V and 8 bases from J; junction bases left unmatched: 6. Per germline, CDR1 SQVTM and CDR2 ANQGSEA. CDR3 loop: CSGLRDRGEKLFF. The CDR3, as DNA: TGCAGCGGCCTCCGGGACAGGGGGGAAAAACTGTTTTTT.

The chain is built from TRBV9 and TRBJ2-1; maybe TRBD2 (6 bases). There are 16 residues in the CDR3. Trimming left V 3 bases short and J 3 bases short, with 16 bases between. Germline V lookup: CDR1 SGDLS, CDR2 YYNGEE. The CDR3 loop reads CASSGRFLALYNEQFF. The CDR3 nucleotides read TGTGCCAGCAGCGGACGTTTTCTAGCGCTCTACAATGAGCAGTTCTTC.

The chain uses TRBV5-1 and TRBJ2-7; no firm D call. CDR3 size: 13 residues. V was cut by 0 bases and J by 6 bases, with 10 bases left in between. CDR1 is SGHRS and CDR2 is YFSETQ in the germline V gene. The CDR3 here is CASSLVSPFEQYF. The CDR3 DNA reads as TGCGCCAGCAGCTTGGTGAGTCCTTTCGAGCAGTACTTC.

The rearrangement uses TRBV5-5 and TRBJ2-2, with no clear D. V lost 2 bases to trimming and J lost 0 bases, with 17 bases between them. The CDR3 covers 18 residues. CDR1 is SGHKS and CDR2 is YYEKEE in the germline V gene (reference sequence). CDR3 residues: CASSFGFSKPPNTGELFF. The CDR3, as DNA: TGTGCCAGCAGCTTCGGGTTTAGCAAGCCTCCGAACACCGGGGAGCTGTTTTTT.

This clone is a singleton in its sample. The chain uses TRBV6-5 and TRBJ1-5; no clear D gene. This CDR3 has 14 amino acids. V lost 2 bases and J 5 bases, leaving 10 bases between the germline ends. Per the germline V gene, CDR1 is MNHEY and CDR2 is SVGAGI. The chain's CDR3 is CASSYLGSDQPQHF. CDR3 DNA: TGTGCCAGCAGTTACCTGGGGAGTGATCAGCCCCAGCATTTT.

The J gene is TRBJ1-3, the V gene TRBV15; D gene ambiguous. The ends were cut back, 1 base at V and 4 bases at J, with 8 bases in the middle. Germline V gene data show CDR1 as LNHNV and CDR2 as YYDKDF (reference sequence). The CDR3 consists of 14 residues. The CDR3 DNA sequence: TGTGCCACCAGCAGAGTAATCGGAGGAAACACCATATATTTT. Protein sequence: CATSRVIGGNTIYF.

CDR3 nucleotides: TGCAGGGCTGGGAGGACGACCTACAATGAGCAGTTCTTC. This encodes CRAGRTTYNEQFF. This chain links TRBV29-1 with TRBJ2-1; possibly TRBD2 for D (6 bases). Per the germline V gene, CDR1 is SQVTM and CDR2 is ANQGSEA. The CDR3 loop spans 13 amino acids.

The chain recombines TRBV18 with TRBJ2-1; no clear D gene. V lost 0 bases to trimming and J lost 6 bases, with 9 bases between them. Germline V gene lookup returns CDR1 KGHSH and CDR2 LQKENI. The CDR3 runs to 14 residues. CDR3 residues: CASSPPPSGNEQFF. In DNA, the CDR3 is TGTGCCAGCTCACCACCGCCTTCTGGCAATGAGCAGTTCTTC. Combining the CDR3 with reference TRBV18 and TRBJ2-1 gives the whole variable domain NAGVMQNPRHLVRRRGQEARLRCSPMKGHSHVYWYRQLPEEGLKFMVYLQKENIIDESGMPKERFSAEFPKEGPSILRIQQVVRGDSAAYFCASSPPPSGNEQFFGPGTRLTVL.

The V call is TRBV5-1, the J call TRBJ1-2; TRBD1 matches 8 bases. CDR1 and CDR2 from the germline V gene are SGHRS and YFSETQ. CDR3 size: 15 residues. J was trimmed by 5 bases and V by 4 bases; bases with no gene match: 10. The DNA of the CDR3 is TGCGCCAGCAGCGGAACCGGGACAGGCCCTTATGGCTACACCTTC. This encodes CASSGTGTGPYGYTF.

The chain is built from TRBV4-1 and TRBJ2-7; D possibly corresponds to TRBD1 (6 bases). The ends were cut back, 3 bases at V and 3 bases at J, with 9 bases in the middle. Germline lookup yields CDR1 MGHRA and CDR2 YSYEKL. The CDR3 covers 13 residues. DNA for the CDR3: TGCGCCAGCAGCCAGACAGGTTACTACGAGCAGTACTTC. This codes for CASSQTGYYEQYF.

V usage is TRBV5-1 and J usage is TRBJ1-5; 7 bases align to TRBD1. Per the germline V gene, CDR1 is SGHRS and CDR2 is YFSETQ. V lost 5 bases, J lost 3 bases, and 17 bases stayed unmatched. This CDR3 contains 18 residues. The CDR3 bases are TGCGCCAGCAGTCGATGGACAGGAAGAGACACACCCAATCAGCCCCAGCATTTT. Protein sequence: CASSRWTGRDTPNQPQHF.